Below, 2 T cell receptor beta chains from the same sample are listed, as sequenced in a study of T cells in Graves' hyperthyroidism and ophthalmopathy (dated by TCRdb to between 2019 and 2020). Libraries were built with multiplex PCR. The sequencer was an Illumina HiSeq 2000. The TCR beta CDR3 regions were amplified from RNA transcripts. A first-round RT-PCR of the TCR CDR3 used the HTBI primer set with the Qiagen OneStep RT-PCR kit. TCRdb trimmed public reads at Q25 via fastp, called clones via MiXCR and kept in-frame beta chains. CDR3 protein sequences are deduplicated, and each keeps its most common genes and DNA. This sample has over 500,000 distinct CDR3 sequences in its table, and 40% to 55% of those were observed once. Jointly, the top ten make up about 40% of the sample. Sequenced input: peripheral blood or thyroid tissue (not recorded which). Every receptor here comes from an adult woman with Graves' disease, either hyperthyroidism or ophthalmopathy (not recorded which).

To note about this clonotype: As the CDR3 is not closed by the conserved phenylalanine or tryptophan, this likely results from a read error. The DNA is left out, because the CDR3 cannot be placed on it with certainty; the CDR3 is given as TCRdb lists it. CDR3 protein: CASSRSGGLFHRGAVV. The gene calls are TRBV7-3 and TRBJ2-2; TRBD2, the table's D call, was not compared with the DNA. The CDR3 has 16 amino acids, counting both end residues. Per the germline V gene, CDR1 is SGHTA and CDR2 is FQGTGA.

This clonotype was seen ten or more times. CDR3 in DNA: TGTGCCAGCAGCCGTCATTGGAACACTGAAGCTTTCTTT. Amino acids: CASSRHWNTEAFF. The gene calls are TRBV7-2 and TRBJ1-1, with D uncertain. Germline CDR1 and CDR2: SGHTA and FQGNSA. Between the trimmed V and J ends, which lost 5 bases and 1 base, there was a span of 8 bases. This CDR3 comprises 13 residues.